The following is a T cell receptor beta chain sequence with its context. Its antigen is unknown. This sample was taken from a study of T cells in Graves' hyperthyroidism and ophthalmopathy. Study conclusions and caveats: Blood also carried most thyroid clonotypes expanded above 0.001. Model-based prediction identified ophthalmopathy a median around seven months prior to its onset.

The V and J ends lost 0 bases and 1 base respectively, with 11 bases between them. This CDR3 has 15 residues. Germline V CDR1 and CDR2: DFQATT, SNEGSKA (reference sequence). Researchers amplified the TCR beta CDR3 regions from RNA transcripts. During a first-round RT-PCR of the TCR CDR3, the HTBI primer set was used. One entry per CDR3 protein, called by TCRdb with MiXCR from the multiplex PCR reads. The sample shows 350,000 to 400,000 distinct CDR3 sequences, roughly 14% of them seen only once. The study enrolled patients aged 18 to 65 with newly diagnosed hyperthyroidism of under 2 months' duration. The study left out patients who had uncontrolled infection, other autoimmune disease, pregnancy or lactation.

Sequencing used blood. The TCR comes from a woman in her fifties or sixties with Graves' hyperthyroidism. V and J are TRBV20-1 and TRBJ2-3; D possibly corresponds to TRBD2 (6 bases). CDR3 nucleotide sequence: TGCAGTGCTAGAGATCTCGGGAGAGGCACAGATACGCAGTATTTT. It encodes CSARDLGRGTDTQYF.